What follows are 14 T cell receptor beta chains derived from one specimen sequenced in a study of Ad26.COV2.S vaccination and SARS-CoV-2 variants. The treatment is: about 20 received Ad26.COV2.S at low or high dose, single or two shots; about 5 received placebo; per-sample allocation not given. Material that was analyzed had been drawn on day 63 after the first vaccine or placebo injection. Assay used: immunoSEQ multiplex PCR; TCRdb lists only in-frame clones, some missing. The profile shows roughly 240,000 clones, roughly 90% of them singletons. The sample here was peripheral blood, taken in a trial of Ad26.COV2.S vaccine versus placebo. All receptors come from a person aged 18-60 years who received the Ad26.COV2.S COVID-19 vaccine or a placebo.

The chain couples TRBV5-6 to TRBJ1-4; perhaps TRBD1 as D (5 bases). The germline V gene has CDR1 SGHDT and CDR2 YYEEEE. V was cut by 2 bases and J by 0 bases, with 11 bases left in between. The CDR3 extends over 16 amino acids. The CDR3 is CASSFRGLTTNEKLFF. CDR3 sequence (DNA): TGTGCCAGCAGCTTCCGGGGCCTGACAACTAATGAAAAACTGTTTTTT.

This CDR3 reads CASSRTGTGAYEQYF. The CDR3 nucleotides are TGTGCCAGCAGTCGGACCGGGACGGGTGCCTACGAGCAGTACTTC. The V call is TRBV7-9, the J call TRBJ2-7; D possibly uses TRBD1 or TRBD2 (5 bases each). Germline V gene sequence: CDR1 SEHNR, CDR2 FQNEAQ (reference sequence). Trimming left V 6 bases short and J 2 bases short, with 17 bases between. The CDR3 is 15 residues long.

A note on this clone: Other DNA sequences from this sample encode an identical CDR3 as well. The rearrangement joins TRBV28 to TRBJ2-2; D not resolved. V shed 2 bases and J shed 3 bases, with 1 base lying between them. There are 12 residues in the CDR3. Germline-derived CDR1 and CDR2 are MDHEN and SYDVKM. CDR3 residues: CASSLDTGELFF. DNA for the CDR3: TGTGCCAGCAGTTTAGACACCGGGGAGCTGTTTTTT.

The rearrangement joins TRBV19 to TRBJ2-7; possible D gene TRBD1, 5 bases. V dropped 5 bases and J dropped 3 bases, with 17 bases sitting between them. The CDR3 consists of 15 residues. From germline, CDR1 is LNHDA and CDR2 SQIVND (reference sequence). The CDR3 region has the DNA TGTGCCAGTAGTCCCCAGGGAACGGGCCGCTACGAGCAGTACTTC. This encodes CASSPQGTGRYEQYF.

This chain links TRBV7-2 with TRBJ2-3; no clear D. Germline loops: CDR1 SGHTA, CDR2 FQGNSA. Trimming shortened V by 2 bases and J by 5 bases, and 8 bases separated the two germline ends. CDR3 length equals 13 residues. The CDR3 protein is CASSLWDGDTQYF. The DNA for the CDR3 is TGTGCCAGCAGCTTATGGGATGGAGATACGCAGTATTTT.

The chain employs TRBV24-1 and TRBJ2-1, with D perhaps assigned TRBD1 or TRBD2 (5 bases each). This CDR3 is built from 14 residues. V was pared by 8 bases and J by 2 bases, with 12 bases between. The germline CDR1 and CDR2 sequences are KGHDR and SFDVKD. The CDR3 region is CATNPGRAYNEQFF. DNA of the CDR3: TGTGCCACCAACCCGGGACGGGCCTACAATGAGCAGTTCTTC.

The rearrangement links TRBV10-3 to TRBJ1-4; TRBD1 might be the D (5 bases). Germline V gene lookup returns CDR1 ENHRY and CDR2 SYGVKD. V shed 8 bases and J shed 0 bases, with 19 bases lying between them. This CDR3 contains 17 residues. CDR3 sequence: CAISPGPGTATNEKLFF. DNA of the CDR3: TGTGCCATCTCCCCCGGCCCCGGGACTGCAACTAATGAAAAACTGTTTTTT.

The rearrangement uses TRBV18 and TRBJ2-7; TRBD2 is a possible D gene (5 bases). Germline CDR1 reads KGHSH; CDR2 reads LQKENI. The CDR3 has 14 amino acids. The V gene lost 1 base and the J gene lost 3 bases, with 10 bases spanning the gap. For the CDR3, the DNA is TGTGCCAGCTCACCACTCGACGGGGACTACGAGCAGTACTTC. Translating it yields CASSPLDGDYEQYF.

The chain has TRBV9 and TRBJ2-7; D not certain. CDR3 length: 15 residues. Germline loops: CDR1 SGDLS, CDR2 YYNGEE. V lost 0 bases and J 2 bases, leaving 12 bases between the germline ends. CDR3: CASSVGGILAYEQYF. The CDR3 DNA sequence: TGTGCCAGCAGCGTAGGAGGAATACTGGCCTACGAGCAGTACTTC.

The chain couples TRBV11-3 to TRBJ2-7, with 7 nucleotides matching TRBD1. The CDR3 runs 16 residues. V trimming: 4 bases; J trimming: 5 bases; junction bases outside the gene matches: 14. Germline CDR1 SGHNT, CDR2 YENEEA. The CDR3 region has the DNA TGTGCCAGCAGCTCCTCTCGACAGGGCATCGCGAACGAGCAGTACTTC. Its translation is CASSSSRQGIANEQYF.

This chain links TRBV7-8 with TRBJ1-1; perhaps TRBD1 as D (5 bases). Trimming left V 5 bases short and J 4 bases short, with 11 bases between. The CDR3 is 13 residues long. Germline loops: CDR1 SGHVS, CDR2 FQNEAQ. The CDR3 sequence is CASSVRGGTEAFF. The CDR3 DNA sequence: TGTGCCAGCAGCGTCCGGGGGGGCACTGAAGCTTTCTTT.

The rearrangement links TRBV7-2 to TRBJ2-3; 7 bases agree with TRBD2. V lost 3 bases and J lost 4; bases outside the gene matches: 13. The CDR3 totals 17 residues. CDR1 SGHTA and CDR2 FQGNSA come from the germline V gene. This CDR3 is CASSFSLAGSLPDTQYF. CDR3 DNA sequence: TGTGCCAGCAGCTTTAGTTTAGCGGGTTCGCTCCCAGATACGCAGTATTTT.

The rearrangement uses TRBV19 and TRBJ2-7; D gene ambiguous. V lost 3 bases and J lost 3, with 9 bases in between. Germline V CDR1 and CDR2: LNHDA, SQIVND (reference sequence). The CDR3 has 13 residues. The CDR3 DNA follows: TGTGCCAGTAGTATTTTACTTTTCTACGAGCAGTACTTC. Amino acids: CASSILLFYEQYF.

This sequence joins TRBV9 and TRBJ2-1; D is ambiguous. The CDR3 spans 14 residues. V was pared by 0 bases and J by 6 bases, with 10 bases between. Germline V lookup: CDR1 SGDLS, CDR2 YYNGEE. The CDR3 bases are TGTGCCAGCAGCGTAGGGATCGGGCGCAATGAGCAGTTCTTC. Translating gives CASSVGIGRNEQFF.